In its sample, the clone carrying this TCR beta chain was seen many times. The data are from a study of CDR3 diversity in severe acne. TCRdb called the PCR reads again in MiXCR, with one record for every CDR3 protein. The sample consists of under 100,000 distinct CDR3 sequences, 45% to 55% of them appearing once. Per the germline V gene, CDR1 is SGHVS and CDR2 is FNYEAQ. V was clipped by 1 base and J by 4 bases, with 11 bases between them. CDR3 length: 15 amino acids. This sequence originates from a male donor in good health, serving as a control. Material for sequencing was blood. J is TRBJ2-1 and V is TRBV7-6; D gene ambiguous. CDR3 protein: CASSLDTLGYNEQFF. DNA for the CDR3: TGTGCCAGCAGCTTAGACACTTTGGGATACAATGAGCAGTTCTTC.